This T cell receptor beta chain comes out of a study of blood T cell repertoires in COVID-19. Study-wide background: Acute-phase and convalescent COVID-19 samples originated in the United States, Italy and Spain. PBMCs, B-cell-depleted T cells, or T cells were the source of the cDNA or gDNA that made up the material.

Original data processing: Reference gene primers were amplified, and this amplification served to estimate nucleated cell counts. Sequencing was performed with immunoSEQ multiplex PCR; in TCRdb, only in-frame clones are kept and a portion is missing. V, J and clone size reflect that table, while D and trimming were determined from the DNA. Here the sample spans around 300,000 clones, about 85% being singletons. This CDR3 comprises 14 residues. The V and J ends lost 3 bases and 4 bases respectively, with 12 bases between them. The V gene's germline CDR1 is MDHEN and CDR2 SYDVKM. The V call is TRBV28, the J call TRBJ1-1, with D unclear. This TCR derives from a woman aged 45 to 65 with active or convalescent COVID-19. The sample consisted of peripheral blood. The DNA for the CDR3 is TGTGCCAGCAGTTTTCGGGGTATCGGCACTGAAGCTTTCTTT. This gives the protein CASSFRGIGTEAFF.